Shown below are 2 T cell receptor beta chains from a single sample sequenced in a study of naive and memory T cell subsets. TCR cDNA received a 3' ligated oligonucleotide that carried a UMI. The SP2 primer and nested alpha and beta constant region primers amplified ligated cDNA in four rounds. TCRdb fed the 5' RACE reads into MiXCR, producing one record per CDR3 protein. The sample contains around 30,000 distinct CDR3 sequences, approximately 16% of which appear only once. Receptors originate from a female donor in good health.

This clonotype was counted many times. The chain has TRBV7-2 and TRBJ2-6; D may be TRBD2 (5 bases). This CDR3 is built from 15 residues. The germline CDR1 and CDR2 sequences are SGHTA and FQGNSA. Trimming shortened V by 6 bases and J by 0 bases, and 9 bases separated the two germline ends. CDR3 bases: TGTGCCAGCAGAAGAGGGAGCTCTGGGGCCAACGTCCTGACTTTC. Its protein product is CASRRGSSGANVLTF.

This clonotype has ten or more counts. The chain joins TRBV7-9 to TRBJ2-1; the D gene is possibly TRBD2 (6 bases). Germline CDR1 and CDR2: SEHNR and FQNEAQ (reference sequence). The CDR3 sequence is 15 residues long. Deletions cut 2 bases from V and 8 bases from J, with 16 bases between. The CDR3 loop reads CASSLYRGARDEQFF. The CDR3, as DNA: TGTGCCAGCAGCTTATATCGCGGGGCCAGGGATGAGCAGTTCTTC.